A selection of T cell receptor beta chains follows, all from one sample in a study of shared T cell receptors in the human thymus. Produced via immunoSEQ multiplex PCR; TCRdb's table is partial and in-frame only. The sample consists of fewer than 700,000 clones, roughly 90% of them appearing once. Another study also made use of these data, one on human thymus T cells.

Sequencing was performed on thymocytes. These receptors were obtained from a boy less than two years old with a congenital heart defect. Both conserved end residues are part of each CDR3. A D gene is named only where the DNA matches it firmly. Size values are once, few and many counts, or a class for expanded clones, and some rows have none.

cdr3_nt,cdr3_aa,cdr3_length,j_call,d_call,clone_size,v_call
TGCGCCAGCAGTGCGGACAGACCCTATGGCTACACCTTC,CASSADRPYGYTF,13,TRBJ1-2,-,-,TRBV10-1
TGTGCCAGCACCTCCGGGACAGGGGCCTCCGCCGGACTAGCGGGAGAATATTCCTACGAGCAGTACTTC,CASTSGTGASAGLAGEYSYEQYF,23,TRBJ2-7,TRBD2,-,TRBV28
TGTGCCAGCAGACCCCTGTGGGCTAGCGGGAGTTACGAGCAGTACTTC,CASRPLWASGSYEQYF,16,TRBJ2-7,TRBD2,-,TRBV2
TGTGCCAGCAGTAGAGGAGGTTGGGACACTGAAGCTTTCTTT,CASSRGGWDTEAFF,14,TRBJ1-1,-,-,TRBV2
TGTGCCAGCAGTTCGGGACAGGTGTCTACGGAGCAGTACTTC,CASSSGQVSTEQYF,14,TRBJ2-7,TRBD1,-,TRBV27
TGCGCCAGCAGCCCCCGGGGGGGATCTAGCACAGATACGCAGTATTTT,CASSPRGGSSTDTQYF,16,TRBJ2-3,TRBD2,-,TRBV4-3
TGTGCCAGCAGCGTAGAGGGGGCAGGCCAAGAGACCCAGTACTTC,CASSVEGAGQETQYF,15,TRBJ2-5,TRBD1,-,TRBV9
TGTGCCAGCAGTTCCCACAGGGGCCTACACTCCTACGAGCAGTACTTC,CASSSHRGLHSYEQYF,16,TRBJ2-7,TRBD1,few,TRBV28
TGTGCCAGCAGTAATCTTGGACAGGGGAACTATGGCTACACCTTC,CASSNLGQGNYGYTF,15,TRBJ1-2,TRBD1,-,TRBV27
TGTGCCAGCAGTGAAAGCTCCAGCGAGAACACCGGGGAGCTGTTTTTT,CASSESSSENTGELFF,16,TRBJ2-2,-,-,TRBV25-1
TGTGCCACCAGCAGCATTCTGGTCGGTGAGCAGTTCTTC,CATSSILVGEQFF,13,TRBJ2-1,-,once,TRBV15
TGCGCCAGCAGCCAGAGGGGGTCAGGGGGCGCACCCACTGAAGCTTTCTTT,CASSQRGSGGAPTEAFF,17,TRBJ1-1,TRBD1,once,TRBV4-3
TGTGCCAGCAGCGCGACCACTAAAAGGACCGGGGAGCTGTTTTTT,CASSATTKRTGELFF,15,TRBJ2-2,-,-,TRBV9
TGTGCCAGCAGTCCAGGGACTAGCGGGGAGGCTGATACGCAGTATTTT,CASSPGTSGEADTQYF,16,TRBJ2-3,TRBD2,-,TRBV27
TGTGCCACCAGCAGCCGGGACAGGGGAAAGGTGAACGAGCAGTACTTC,CATSSRDRGKVNEQYF,16,TRBJ2-7,TRBD1,-,TRBV15
TGCAGCGTTGAGAACAGGATACTGTACGAGCAGTACTTC,CSVENRILYEQYF,13,TRBJ2-7,-,-,TRBV29-1
TGCGCCAGCAGCCACGTTAGGGGCGGAGCAGATGAAAAACTGTTTTTT,CASSHVRGGADEKLFF,16,TRBJ1-4,-,-,TRBV4-1
TGTGCCAGCAGCTTAGTCCCTAGCGGCACCCAAGAGACCCAGTACTTC,CASSLVPSGTQETQYF,16,TRBJ2-5,TRBD2,-,TRBV7-2
TGTGCCAGCAGCTTAGGCCTCGGTGGCTACACCTTC,CASSLGLGGYTF,12,TRBJ1-2,-,once,TRBV13
TGTGCCAGTAGTACACGGACTAGCGGGAGCTACGAGCAGTACTTC,CASSTRTSGSYEQYF,15,TRBJ2-7,TRBD2,few,TRBV19
TGTGCCAGCAGCTTAGACAATCTCCGGGACAGGAAGTACGAGCAGTACTTC,CASSLDNLRDRKYEQYF,17,TRBJ2-7,TRBD1,-,TRBV7-9